This T cell receptor beta chain derives from a study of blood T cell repertoires in COVID-19. Sequencing was performed with immunoSEQ multiplex PCR; in TCRdb, only in-frame clones are kept and a portion is missing. The profile covers 15,000 to 20,000 clones, with approximately 90% appearing a single time and around 10% taken by the ten largest. V was shortened by 4 bases and J by 5 bases, with 11 bases between the two germline ends. The germline V gene has CDR1 SGHVS and CDR2 FQNEAQ. The CDR3 consists of 13 residues. This clonotype was sampled from a human donor in a cohort sampled during active COVID-19. The chain couples TRBV7-8 to TRBJ1-1, with D maybe TRBD1 (6 bases). The source material was peripheral blood. The CDR3 sequence is CASSYLQGTEAFF. The CDR3 DNA is TGTGCCAGCAGCTACTTACAGGGAACTGAAGCTTTCTTT.